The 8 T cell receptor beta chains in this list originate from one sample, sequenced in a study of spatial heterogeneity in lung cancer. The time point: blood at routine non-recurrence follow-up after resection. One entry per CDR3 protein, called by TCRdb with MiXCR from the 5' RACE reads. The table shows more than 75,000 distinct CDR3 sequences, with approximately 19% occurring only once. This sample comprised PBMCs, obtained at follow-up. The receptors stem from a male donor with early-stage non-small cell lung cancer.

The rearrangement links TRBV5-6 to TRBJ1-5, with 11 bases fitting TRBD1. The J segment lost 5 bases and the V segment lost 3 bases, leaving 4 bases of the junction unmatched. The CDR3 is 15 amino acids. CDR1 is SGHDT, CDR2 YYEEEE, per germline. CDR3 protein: CASSYGQGAYQPQHF. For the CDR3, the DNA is TGTGCCAGCAGCTACGGACAGGGGGCTTATCAGCCCCAGCATTTT.

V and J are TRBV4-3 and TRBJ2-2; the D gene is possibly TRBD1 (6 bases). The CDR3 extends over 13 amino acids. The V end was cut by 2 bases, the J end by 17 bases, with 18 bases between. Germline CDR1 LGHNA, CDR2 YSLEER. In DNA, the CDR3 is TGCGCCAGCAGCCAACGGAGGTCAGGGGCCCTCTTTTTT. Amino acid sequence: CASSQRRSGALFF.

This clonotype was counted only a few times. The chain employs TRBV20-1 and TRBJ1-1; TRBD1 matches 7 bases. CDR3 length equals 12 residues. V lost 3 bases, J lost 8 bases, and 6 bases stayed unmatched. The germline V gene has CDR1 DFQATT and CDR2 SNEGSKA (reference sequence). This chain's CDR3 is CSASRGLKEAFF. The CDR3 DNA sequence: TGCAGTGCTAGCAGGGGGTTAAAAGAAGCTTTCTTT.

Here the CDR3 DNA reads TGCAGTGCCGTAAAAAGGTGGAACACTGAAGCTTTCTTT. Its translation: CSAVKRWNTEAFF. The J gene is TRBJ1-1, the V gene TRBV20-1; D is ambiguous. V was cut by 6 bases and J by 1 base, with 12 bases left in between. The CDR3 spans 13 residues. Germline CDR1 and CDR2: DFQATT and SNEGSKA (reference sequence).

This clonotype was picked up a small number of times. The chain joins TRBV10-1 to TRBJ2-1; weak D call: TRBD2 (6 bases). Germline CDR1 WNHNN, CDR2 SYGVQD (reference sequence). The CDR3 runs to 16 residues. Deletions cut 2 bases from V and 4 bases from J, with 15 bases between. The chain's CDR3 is CASSETGTSRYNEQFF. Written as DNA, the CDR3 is TGCGCCAGCAGTGAGACCGGGACTTCTAGATACAATGAGCAGTTCTTC.

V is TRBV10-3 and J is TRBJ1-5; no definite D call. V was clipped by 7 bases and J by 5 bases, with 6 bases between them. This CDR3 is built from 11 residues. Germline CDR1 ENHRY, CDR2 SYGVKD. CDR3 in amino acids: CAIKPDQPQHF. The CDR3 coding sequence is TGTGCCATCAAACCCGATCAGCCCCAGCATTTT.

The CDR3 protein is CASSSQGASYEQYF. CDR3 DNA: TGCGCCAGCAGCTCCCAAGGGGCGTCCTACGAGCAGTACTTC. The chain is built from TRBV5-1 and TRBJ2-7; D may be TRBD1 (5 bases). Looked up from germline, CDR1 is SGHRS and CDR2 is YFSETQ. V lost 3 bases and J 1 base, leaving 11 bases between the germline ends. The CDR3 totals 14 residues.

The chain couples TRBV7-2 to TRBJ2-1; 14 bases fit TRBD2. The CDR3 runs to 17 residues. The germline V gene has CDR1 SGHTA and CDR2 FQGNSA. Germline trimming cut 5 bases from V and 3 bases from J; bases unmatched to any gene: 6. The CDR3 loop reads CASSVGLAGASYNEQFF. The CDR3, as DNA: TGTGCCAGCAGCGTGGGACTAGCGGGGGCTAGCTACAATGAGCAGTTCTTC.